This T cell receptor beta chain was documented in a study of T cell repertoires in cytomegalovirus infection (dated by TCRdb to between 2018 and 2020). Looking at the study overall: The peptide stimulations were aimed at well-studied HLA-B-restricted epitopes as well as recently identified HLA-C-restricted CMV epitopes, whose presentation resists viral immunomodulation. Because public TCR beta signatures pointed to carriage of CMV infection together with the matching HLA type, the HLA type of each donor mattered for the analysis. Study-level results and caveats: The ex vivo response was dominated by HLA-C-restricted CMV-specific TCR beta clonotypes, and the single most frequent clonotype in two of eight donors was supplied by these HLA-C-restricted clonotypes. Cumulative frequency of public TCR beta family members discriminated carriers of CMV infection plus the relevant HLA type in this cohort and an independent 352-donor cohort.

This clonotype was observed at least ten times. Its antigen target is currently unknown. No quality values exist for individual bases; no much larger clone is one base distant. Sequenced using an Illumina HiSeq 1500. Through fastp at Q25 and MiXCR, TCRdb rebuilt clones from the public reads, retaining in-frame beta chains. Here each entry gathers all rows of one CDR3 protein and keeps the most common genes and DNA. The sample contains about a million distinct CDR3 sequences, around 31% of them found a single time. 11% to 15% of the sample belongs to the ten largest clones. The sample's treatment or condition label is to be understood as: in vitro stimulation with specific CMV peptide epitopes to enrich CMV-specific T cells. In the germline V gene (reference sequence), CDR1 corresponds to DFQATT and CDR2 to SNEGSKA. The CDR3 starts with the cysteine, ends with the phenylalanine, and has 15 residues. The kept DNA is CDR3 alone, 45 bases in frame from the first base. The V and J ends are trimmed by 0 bases and 3 bases, leaving 14 bases between them.

The specimen comprised cultured CD8+ T cells from PBMCs, sampled from culture after CMV antigen stimulation. The receptor was derived from a human donor in good health (CMV status not recorded). Some clones in this sample may be carry-over from other donors' samples. The chain is encoded by TRBV20-1 joined to TRBJ1-2, with TRBD1 perhaps the D gene, on 5 matching bases. CDR3 protein: CSARDGQGAYYGYTF. The DNA reads as follows: TGCAGTGCTAGAGATGGGCAGGGAGCTTACTATGGCTACACCTTC.